This is a list of T cell receptor beta chains from one sample in a study of long-term antiretroviral therapy in people with HIV. Generated by immunoSEQ multiplex PCR, the TCRdb table keeps only in-frame clones and is missing some. The data contain about 44,000 clones, 90% to 95% of them singletons. This specimen was unsorted PBMCs, taken 3.7 years after starting antiretroviral therapy. These receptors originate from a woman aged 50 to 60 with HIV. Each CDR3 is given with its conserved first and last residue. The order of the fields is V gene, clone size, D gene, J gene, CDR3 protein, CDR3 DNA. D genes are given only for firm matches. The size field is filled for only some rows; it gives once, few, many or a size class.

TRBV15	.	.	TRBJ1-1	CATISGGVYTEAFF	TGTGCCACAATCAGCGGTGGGGTCTACACTGAAGCTTTCTTT
TRBV5-4	.	TRBD1	TRBJ2-7	CASSSSTGGAEQYF	TGTGCCAGCAGCTCCTCTACAGGGGGCGCCGAGCAGTACTTC
TRBV6-6	few	TRBD1	TRBJ2-7	CASLERDRGSHEQYF	TGTGCCAGCCTCGAAAGAGACAGGGGAAGTCACGAGCAGTACTTC
TRBV30	.	TRBD1	TRBJ1-2	CAWEQGFYGYTF	TGTGCCTGGGAACAGGGGTTCTATGGCTACACCTTC
TRBV18	few	.	TRBJ1-2	CASSPNSYGYTF	TGTGCCAGCTCACCCAACAGCTATGGCTACACCTTC
TRBV5-6	.	TRBD1	TRBJ1-5	CASSLASTGVYQPQHF	TGTGCCAGCAGCTTGGCGTCGACAGGGGTTTATCAGCCCCAGCATTTT
TRBV19	.	.	TRBJ1-5	CASSTRSVSGNQPQHF	TGTGCCAGTAGTACACGGTCCGTTTCGGGCAATCAGCCCCAGCATTTT
TRBV6-5	.	TRBD1	TRBJ1-1	CASSRRQGILEAFF	TGTGCCAGCAGCAGAAGACAGGGAATACTTGAAGCTTTCTTT
TRBV6-5	.	TRBD1	TRBJ1-5	CASSGVGTGRQPQHF	TGTGCCAGCAGTGGGGTGGGGACAGGGAGGCAGCCCCAGCATTTT
TRBV30	.	TRBD1	TRBJ2-3	CAWSGTGLPLDTDTQYF	TGTGCCTGGAGCGGGACAGGGCTCCCCCTCGACACAGATACGCAGTATTTT
TRBV25-1	.	TRBD1	TRBJ2-1	CASSRMTGTYNEQFF	TGTGCCAGCAGTCGTATGACAGGGACCTACAATGAGCAGTTCTTC
TRBV2	.	TRBD2	TRBJ2-3	CASLAGTDTQYF	TGTGCCAGCTTAGCGGGGACAGATACGCAGTATTTT
TRBV5-6	.	.	TRBJ1-6	CASSLGAGPNSPLHF	TGTGCCAGCAGCTTGGGGGCAGGCCCTAATTCACCCCTCCACTTT
TRBV4-3	.	.	TRBJ2-1	CASSAERSFHEQFF	TGCGCCAGCAGCGCAGAAAGGTCCTTTCATGAGCAGTTCTTC
TRBV19	.	TRBD1	TRBJ1-3	CATTDRAGGNTIYF	TGTGCCACTACGGACAGGGCTGGAGGAAACACCATATATTTT
TRBV5-1	.	.	TRBJ1-1	CASSLAGFTEAFF	TGCGCCAGCAGCTTGGCAGGGTTCACTGAAGCTTTCTTT
TRBV4-1	.	TRBD2	TRBJ2-3	CASSPGGPGTQYF	TGCGCCAGCAGCCCGGGGGGACCTGGTACGCAGTATTTT
TRBV6-6	.	.	TRBJ1-4	CASAVGGRHEKLFF	TGTGCCAGCGCCGTTGGGGGCCGTCATGAAAAACTGTTTTTT
TRBV5-1	.	.	TRBJ2-1	CASSPRLSEGGLNNEQFF	TGCGCCAGCAGCCCCCGCCTATCAGAAGGGGGGCTTAACAATGAGCAGTTCTTC
TRBV2	.	.	TRBJ2-1	CASSAGDTSYNEQFF	TGTGCCAGCAGTGCAGGGGACACCTCCTACAATGAGCAGTTCTTC
TRBV2	few	.	TRBJ1-3	CASSEVPRDWTSGNTIYF	TGTGCCAGCAGTGAAGTTCCCAGGGACTGGACTAGCGGAAACACCATATATTTT
TRBV30	.	.	TRBJ2-5	CAWSLGGVMGETQYF	TGTGCCTGGAGTCTAGGGGGGGTAATGGGGGAGACCCAGTACTTC
TRBV19	.	TRBD1	TRBJ1-5	CASSDDRVQPQHF	TGTGCCAGTAGTGACGACAGGGTTCAGCCCCAGCATTTT
TRBV7-2	.	.	TRBJ1-5	CASSPGGQPQHF	TGTGCCAGCAGCCCGGGGGGTCAGCCCCAGCATTTT
TRBV12-5	.	.	TRBJ1-6	CASGLTPQNGFYNSPLHF	TGTGCTAGTGGCCTTACCCCACAGAACGGCTTCTATAATTCACCCCTCCACTTT
TRBV5-1	.	TRBD2	TRBJ2-3	CASSLGSSGVTDTQYF	TGCGCCAGCAGCTTGGGTTCTAGCGGGGTGACAGATACGCAGTATTTT
TRBV7-3	.	.	TRBJ2-3	CASSLHSGVEGDTQYF	TGTGCCAGCAGCCTACATTCAGGGGTAGAAGGGGATACGCAGTATTTT
TRBV4-1	.	TRBD1	TRBJ1-6	CASSQAGTGGSPLHF	TGCGCCAGCAGCCAAGCCGGGACAGGGGGGTCACCCCTCCACTTT
TRBV30	.	TRBD1	TRBJ1-3	CAWSLQGTGNTIYF	TGTGCCTGGAGTTTACAGGGGACTGGAAACACCATATATTTT
TRBV19	few	.	TRBJ2-7	CASSIGIPPKAYEQYF	TGTGCCAGTAGTATTGGGATCCCACCGAAAGCTTACGAGCAGTACTTC
TRBV30	few	TRBD1	TRBJ2-7	CATMDRAGQYF	TGTGCCACAATGGACAGGGCTGGGCAGTACTTC